The source of this T cell receptor (beta chain) is a study of cytomegalovirus exposure and HLA in healthy donors. The CDR3 covers 14 residues. From germline, CDR1 is SGHVS and CDR2 FNYEAQ. V was cut by 1 base and J by 4 bases, with 8 bases left in between. PCR used 60 Vbeta primers and 13 Jbeta primers. The method was immunoSEQ multiplex PCR; TCRdb's version includes in-frame clones alone and lacks a portion of them. The table has about 150,000 clones, around two thirds seen once. The sequenced sample consisted of PBMCs. The V call is TRBV7-6, the J call TRBJ1-3, with unresolved D. The receptor comes from a man aged 25-45 years in good health and CMV-seropositive. The CDR3 protein is CASSLGVRGNTIYF. CDR3 nucleotide sequence: TGTGCCAGCAGCTTAGGCGTCAGGGGAAACACCATATATTTT.